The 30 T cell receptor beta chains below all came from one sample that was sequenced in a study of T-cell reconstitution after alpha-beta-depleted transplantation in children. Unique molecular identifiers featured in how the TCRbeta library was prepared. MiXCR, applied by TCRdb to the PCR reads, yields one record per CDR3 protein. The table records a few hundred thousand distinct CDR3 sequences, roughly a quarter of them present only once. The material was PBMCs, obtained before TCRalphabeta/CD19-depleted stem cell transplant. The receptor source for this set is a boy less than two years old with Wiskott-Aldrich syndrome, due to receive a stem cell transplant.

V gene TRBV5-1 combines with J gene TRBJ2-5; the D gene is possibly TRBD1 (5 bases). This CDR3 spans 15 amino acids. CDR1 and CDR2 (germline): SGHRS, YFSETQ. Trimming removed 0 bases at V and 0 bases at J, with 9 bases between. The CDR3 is CASSLDWTNQETQYF. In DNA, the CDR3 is TGCGCCAGCAGCTTGGACTGGACAAACCAAGAGACCCAGTACTTC.

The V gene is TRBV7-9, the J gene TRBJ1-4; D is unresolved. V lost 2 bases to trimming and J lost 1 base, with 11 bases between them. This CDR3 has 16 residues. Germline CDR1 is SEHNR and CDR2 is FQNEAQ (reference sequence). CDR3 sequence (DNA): TGTGCCAGCAGCTTATCTAACCGAGGAACTAATGAAAAACTGTTTTTT. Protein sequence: CASSLSNRGTNEKLFF.

CDR3 loop: CASSIGLVGPDTQYF. The CDR3 nucleotides read TGCGCCAGCAGCATAGGACTAGTTGGGCCAGATACGCAGTATTTT. The chain joins TRBV5-1 to TRBJ2-3; 7 bases map to TRBD2. This CDR3 is 15 amino acids long. CDR1 is SGHRS, CDR2 YFSETQ, per germline. The V segment lost 4 bases and the J segment 4 bases; nucleotides outside the gene matches: 9.

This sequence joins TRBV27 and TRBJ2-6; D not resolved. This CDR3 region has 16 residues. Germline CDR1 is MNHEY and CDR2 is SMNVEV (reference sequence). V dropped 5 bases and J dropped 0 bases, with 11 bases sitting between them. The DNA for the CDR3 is TGTGCCAGCAGTCCTCAACAGCTCTCTGGGGCCAACGTCCTGACTTTC. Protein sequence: CASSPQQLSGANVLTF.

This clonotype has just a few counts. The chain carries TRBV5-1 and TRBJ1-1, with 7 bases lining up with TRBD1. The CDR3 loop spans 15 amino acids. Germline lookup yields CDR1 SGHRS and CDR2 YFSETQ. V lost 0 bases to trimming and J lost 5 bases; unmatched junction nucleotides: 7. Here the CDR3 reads CASSLDSGRGTEAFF. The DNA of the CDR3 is TGCGCCAGCAGCTTGGATTCGGGCAGGGGGACTGAAGCTTTCTTT. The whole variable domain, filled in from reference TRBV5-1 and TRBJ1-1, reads KAGVTQTPRYLIKTRGQQVTLSCSPISGHRSVSWYQQTPGQGLQFLFEYFSETQRNKGNFPGRFSGRQFSNSRSEMNVSTLELGDSALYLCASSLDSGRGTEAFFGQGTRLTVV.

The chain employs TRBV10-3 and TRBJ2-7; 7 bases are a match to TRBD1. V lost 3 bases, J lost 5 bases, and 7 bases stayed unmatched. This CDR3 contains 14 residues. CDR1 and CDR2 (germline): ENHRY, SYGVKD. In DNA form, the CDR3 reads TGTGCCATCAGTGAAACGACAGGGATCAACGAGCAGTACTTC. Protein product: CAISETTGINEQYF.

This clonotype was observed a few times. CDR3 coding DNA: TGTGCCAGCAGCTTGGTGGGACAGGGATCGTCGGGGCAGTACTTC. Translating gives CASSLVGQGSSGQYF. This chain links TRBV5-5 with TRBJ2-7; 9 positions agree with TRBD1. The CDR3 contains 15 residues. The V segment lost 0 bases and the J segment 9 bases; nucleotides outside the gene matches: 10. CDR1 is SGHKS, CDR2 YYEKEE, per germline (reference sequence).

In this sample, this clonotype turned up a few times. The CDR3 DNA is TGTGCCAGCAGTTTACTTTCCAGGGGGCCAAATGAAAAACTGTTTTTT. Translation: CASSLLSRGPNEKLFF. The chain combines TRBV12-3 or TRBV12-4 with TRBJ1-4; 8 bases match TRBD1. This CDR3 region has 16 residues. With V trimmed by 2 bases and J by 5 bases, 7 bases remained unmatched.

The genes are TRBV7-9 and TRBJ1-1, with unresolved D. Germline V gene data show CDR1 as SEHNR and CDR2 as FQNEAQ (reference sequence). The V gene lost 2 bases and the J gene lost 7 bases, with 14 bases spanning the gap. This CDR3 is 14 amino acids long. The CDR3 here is CASSLQATGNEAFF. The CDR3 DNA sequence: TGTGCCAGCAGCTTACAGGCGACCGGGAATGAAGCTTTCTTT.

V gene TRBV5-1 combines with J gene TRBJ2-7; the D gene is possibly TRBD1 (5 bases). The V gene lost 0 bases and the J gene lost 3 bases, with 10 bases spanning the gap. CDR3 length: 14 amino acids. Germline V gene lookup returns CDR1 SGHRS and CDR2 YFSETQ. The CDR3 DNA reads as TGCGCCAGCAGCTTGGACAGGCCTATCTACGAGCAGTACTTC. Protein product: CASSLDRPIYEQYF.

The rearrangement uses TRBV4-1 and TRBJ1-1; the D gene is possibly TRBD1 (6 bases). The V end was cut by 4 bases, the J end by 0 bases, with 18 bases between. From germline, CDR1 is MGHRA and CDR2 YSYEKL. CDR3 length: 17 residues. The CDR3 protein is CASSRWDKVWMNTEAFF. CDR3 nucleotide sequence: TGCGCCAGCAGCCGCTGGGACAAGGTTTGGATGAACACTGAAGCTTTCTTT.

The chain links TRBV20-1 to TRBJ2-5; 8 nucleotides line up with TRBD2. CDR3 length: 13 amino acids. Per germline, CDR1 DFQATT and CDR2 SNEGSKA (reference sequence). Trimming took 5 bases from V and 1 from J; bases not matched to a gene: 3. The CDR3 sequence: CSALTSGQETQYF. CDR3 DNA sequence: TGCAGTGCTCTAACTAGCGGCCAAGAGACCCAGTACTTC.

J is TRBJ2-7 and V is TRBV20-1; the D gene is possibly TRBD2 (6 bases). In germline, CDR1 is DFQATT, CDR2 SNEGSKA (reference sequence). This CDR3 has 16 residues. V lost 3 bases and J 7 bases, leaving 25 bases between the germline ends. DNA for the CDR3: TGCAGTGCTAGTCCTTTCCGGGACTCCGGGGTGGGGGAGCAGTACTTC. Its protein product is CSASPFRDSGVGEQYF.

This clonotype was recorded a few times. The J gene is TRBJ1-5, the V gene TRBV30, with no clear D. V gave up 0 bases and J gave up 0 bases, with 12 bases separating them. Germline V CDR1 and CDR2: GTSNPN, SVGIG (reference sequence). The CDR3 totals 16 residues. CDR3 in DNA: TGTGCCTGGAGTGTAGGGTCGATTAATAGCAATCAGCCCCAGCATTTT. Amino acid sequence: CAWSVGSINSNQPQHF.

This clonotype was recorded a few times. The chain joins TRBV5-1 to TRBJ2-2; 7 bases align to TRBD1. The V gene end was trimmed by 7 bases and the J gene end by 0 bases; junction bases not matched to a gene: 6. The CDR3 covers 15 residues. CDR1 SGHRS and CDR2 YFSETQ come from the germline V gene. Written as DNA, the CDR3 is TGCGCCAGCGGTCCGACAGGGACGAACACCGGGGAGCTGTTTTTT. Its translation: CASGPTGTNTGELFF.

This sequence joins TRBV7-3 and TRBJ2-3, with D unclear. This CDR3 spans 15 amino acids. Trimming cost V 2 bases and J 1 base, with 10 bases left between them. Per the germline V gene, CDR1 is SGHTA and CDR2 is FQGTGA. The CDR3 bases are TGTGCCAGCAGCTTAGGGCGAGGAGGCACAGATACGCAGTATTTT. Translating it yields CASSLGRGGTDTQYF.

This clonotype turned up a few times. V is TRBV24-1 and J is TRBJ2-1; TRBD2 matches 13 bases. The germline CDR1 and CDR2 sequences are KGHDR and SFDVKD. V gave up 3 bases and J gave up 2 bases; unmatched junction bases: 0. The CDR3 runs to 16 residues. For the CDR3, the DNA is TGTGCCACCAGTGATGGGACTAGCGGGGCCTACAATGAGCAGTTCTTC. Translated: CATSDGTSGAYNEQFF.

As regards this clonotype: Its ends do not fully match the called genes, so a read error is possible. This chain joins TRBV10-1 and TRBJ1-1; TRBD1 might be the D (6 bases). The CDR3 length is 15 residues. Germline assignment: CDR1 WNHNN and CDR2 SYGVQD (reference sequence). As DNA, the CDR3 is TGCGCCAGCAGTGAGTCTGCAGGGGTGAACACTGACGCTTTCTTT. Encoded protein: CASSESAGVNTDAFF.

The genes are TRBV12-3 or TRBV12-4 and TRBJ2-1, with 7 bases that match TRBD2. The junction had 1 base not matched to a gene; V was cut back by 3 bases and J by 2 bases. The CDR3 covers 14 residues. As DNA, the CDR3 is TGTGCCAGCAGTTTTCGGGGGGCCTACAATGAGCAGTTCTTC. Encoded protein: CASSFRGAYNEQFF.

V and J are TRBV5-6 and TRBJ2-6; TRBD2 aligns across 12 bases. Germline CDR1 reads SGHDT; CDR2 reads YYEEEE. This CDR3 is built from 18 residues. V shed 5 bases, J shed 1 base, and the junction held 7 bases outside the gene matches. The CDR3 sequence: CASRTGTSGPSGANVLTF. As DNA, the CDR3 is TGTGCCAGCAGAACCGGGACTAGCGGGCCGTCTGGGGCCAACGTCCTGACTTTC. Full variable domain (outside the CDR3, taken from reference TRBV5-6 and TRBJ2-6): DAGVTQSPTHLIKTRGQQVTLRCSPKSGHDTVSWYQQALGQGPQFIFQYYEEEERQRGNFPDRFSGHQFPNYSSELNVNALLLGDSALYLCASRTGTSGPSGANVLTFGAGSRLTVL.

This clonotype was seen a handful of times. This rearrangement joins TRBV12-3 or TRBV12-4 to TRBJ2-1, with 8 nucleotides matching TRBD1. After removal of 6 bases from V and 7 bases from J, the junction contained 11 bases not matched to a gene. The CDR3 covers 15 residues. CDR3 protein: CASSPMTGARNEQFF. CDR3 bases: TGTGCCAGCAGCCCTATGACAGGGGCCCGTAATGAGCAGTTCTTC.

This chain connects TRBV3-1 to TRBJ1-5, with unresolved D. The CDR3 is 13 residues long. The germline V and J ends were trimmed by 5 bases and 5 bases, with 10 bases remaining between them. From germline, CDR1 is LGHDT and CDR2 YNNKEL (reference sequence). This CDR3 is CASSYRNDQPQHF. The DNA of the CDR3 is TGTGCCAGCAGCTACAGAAATGATCAGCCCCAGCATTTT.

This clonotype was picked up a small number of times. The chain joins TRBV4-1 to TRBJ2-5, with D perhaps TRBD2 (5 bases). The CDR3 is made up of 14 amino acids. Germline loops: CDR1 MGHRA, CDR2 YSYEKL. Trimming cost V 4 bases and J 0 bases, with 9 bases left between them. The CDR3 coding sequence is TGCGCCAGCAGCCCGACTACGGACCAAGAGACCCAGTACTTC. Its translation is CASSPTTDQETQYF.

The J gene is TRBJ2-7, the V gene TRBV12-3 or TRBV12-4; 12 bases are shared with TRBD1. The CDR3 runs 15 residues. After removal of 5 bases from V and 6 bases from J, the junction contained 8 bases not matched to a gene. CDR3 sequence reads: CASSPSGQGATEQYF. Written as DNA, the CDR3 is TGTGCCAGCAGTCCATCGGGACAGGGGGCGACCGAGCAGTACTTC.

CDR3 sequence reads: CASSLESLRTDTQYF. For the CDR3, the DNA is TGCGCCAGCAGCTTGGAAAGTCTTCGCACAGATACGCAGTATTTT. This rearrangement joins TRBV5-1 to TRBJ2-3; D is uncertain. V lost 0 bases, J lost 1 base, and 9 bases lay in between. The V gene's germline CDR1 is SGHRS and CDR2 YFSETQ. The CDR3 has 15 residues.

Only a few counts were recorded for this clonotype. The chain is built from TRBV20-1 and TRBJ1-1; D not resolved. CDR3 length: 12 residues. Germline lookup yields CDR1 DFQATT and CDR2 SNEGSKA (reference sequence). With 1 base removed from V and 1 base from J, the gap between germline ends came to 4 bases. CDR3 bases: TGCAGTGCTAGAGTCGAGAACACTGAAGCTTTCTTT. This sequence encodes CSARVENTEAFF.

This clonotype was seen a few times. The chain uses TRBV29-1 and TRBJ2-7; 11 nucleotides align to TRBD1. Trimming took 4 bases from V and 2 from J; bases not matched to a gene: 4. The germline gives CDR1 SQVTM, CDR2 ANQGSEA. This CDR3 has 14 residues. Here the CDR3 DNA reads TGCAGCGTTGCCTCGGGACAGGGGGCCTACGAGCAGTACTTC. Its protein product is CSVASGQGAYEQYF.

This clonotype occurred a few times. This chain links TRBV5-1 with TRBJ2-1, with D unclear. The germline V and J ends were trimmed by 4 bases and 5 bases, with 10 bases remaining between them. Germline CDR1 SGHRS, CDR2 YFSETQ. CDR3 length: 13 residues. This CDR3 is CASSHVWNNEQFF. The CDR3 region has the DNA TGCGCCAGCAGCCATGTTTGGAACAATGAGCAGTTCTTC.

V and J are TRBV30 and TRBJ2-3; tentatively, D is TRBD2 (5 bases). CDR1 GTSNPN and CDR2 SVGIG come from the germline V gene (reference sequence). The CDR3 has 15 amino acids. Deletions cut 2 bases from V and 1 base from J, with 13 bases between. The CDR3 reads CAWSITRAGTDTQYF. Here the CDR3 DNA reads TGTGCCTGGAGTATAACTAGGGCGGGCACAGATACGCAGTATTTT.

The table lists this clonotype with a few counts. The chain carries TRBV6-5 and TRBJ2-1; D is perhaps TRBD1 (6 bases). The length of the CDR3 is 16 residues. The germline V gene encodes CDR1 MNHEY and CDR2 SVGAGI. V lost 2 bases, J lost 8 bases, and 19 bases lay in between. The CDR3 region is CASSYDSINRDDEQFF. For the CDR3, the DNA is TGTGCCAGCAGTTACGACTCTATAAACAGGGACGATGAGCAGTTCTTC.